This T cell receptor beta chain was retrieved from a study of blood T cell repertoires in COVID-19. Only in-frame clones appear in the TCRdb table, and some are missing; sequencing was by immunoSEQ multiplex PCR. The data hold approximately 170,000 clones, with around 85% observed a single time. Trimming removed 3 bases at V and 6 bases at J, with 12 bases between. Germline V gives CDR1 MGHDK, CDR2 SYGVNS. The length of the CDR3 is 13 residues. J is TRBJ2-7 and V is TRBV25-1; a weak D match, TRBD2 (5 bases). The TCR was taken from a woman of 80 years or more with COVID-19, enrolled during active disease. Sequencing input: peripheral blood. CDR3 sequence: CASSEAIGSEQYF. The CDR3 bases are TGTGCCAGCAGTGAGGCCATAGGGAGCGAGCAGTACTTC.